The 24 T cell receptor beta chains reported below all come from one sample, sequenced in a study of technical replicates of blood from a handful of donors. This table comes from immunoSEQ multiplex PCR, and its TCRdb copy is limited to in-frame clones, with some not included. Of under 75,000 clones in the sample, 75% to 90% were seen once. Sequencing input: PBMCs. Every receptor here comes from a human donor in good health. Some clones in this sample may be carry-over from other donors' samples.

The chain uses TRBV6-4 and TRBJ2-2, with a possible D match to TRBD1 (6 bases). V gave up 5 bases and J gave up 2 bases, with 12 bases separating them. Germline loops: CDR1 MRHNA, CDR2 SNTAGT. The CDR3 has 15 residues. CDR3 DNA: TGTGCCAGCAGTCCACAGGGTACAAACACCGGGGAGCTGTTTTTT. This translates into CASSPQGTNTGELFF.

This clone was detected only once. V and J are TRBV2 and TRBJ2-1; the match to TRBD2 covers 8 bases. The CDR3 sequence is 14 residues long. Germline V gives CDR1 SNHLY, CDR2 FYNNEI. V dropped 7 bases and J dropped 0; count of bases not matched to a gene: 2. CDR3 amino acids: CASTGTSSYNEQFF. The DNA for the CDR3 is TGTGCCAGCACCGGGACTAGCTCCTACAATGAGCAGTTCTTC.

This clone was found once. CDR3 DNA sequence: TGTGCCAGTAAACCCTTCGGCGAGACAGGGGTTCGGAACTATGGCTACACCTTC. This gives the protein CASKPFGETGVRNYGYTF. The chain is built from TRBV19 and TRBJ1-2; 8 bases are a match to TRBD1. In germline, CDR1 is LNHDA, CDR2 SQIVND (reference sequence). J lost 2 bases, V lost 7 bases, and 18 bases had no gene match. The CDR3 spans 18 residues.

This sequence joins TRBV4-3 and TRBJ2-5; TRBD1 matches 7 bases. Germline CDR1 and CDR2: LGHNA and YSLEER. This CDR3 has 16 residues. The junction had 8 bases not matched to a gene; V was cut back by 1 base and J by 3 bases. The CDR3 DNA sequence: TGCGCCAGCAGCCAAGTCTACGGGGACAGAGAAGAGACCCAGTACTTC. Translated, it gives CASSQVYGDREETQYF.

This chain links TRBV19 with TRBJ2-2; 7 bases agree with TRBD1. CDR1 LNHDA and CDR2 SQIVND come from the germline V gene (reference sequence). The junction had 14 bases not matched to a gene; V was cut back by 10 bases and J by 6 bases. This CDR3 region has 15 residues. CDR3 residues: CANLKTGMWSGELFF. Written as DNA, the CDR3 is TGTGCCAACTTAAAGACAGGGATGTGGTCCGGGGAGCTGTTTTTT. Variable domain in full (rest from reference TRBV19 and TRBJ2-2): DGGITQSPKYLFRKEGQNVTLSCEQNLNHDAMYWYRQDPGQGLRLIYYSQIVNDFQKGDIAEGYSVSREKKESFPLTVTSAQKNPTAFYLCANLKTGMWSGELFFGEGSRLTVL.

This chain uses TRBV4-3 with TRBJ2-2, with 11 bases matching TRBD1. J lost 5 bases, V lost 8 bases, and 4 bases had no gene match. CDR1 and CDR2 from the germline V gene are LGHNA and YSLEER. The CDR3 sequence is 14 residues long. CDR3 nucleotides: TGCGCCAGCGGAGGGGACAGGGGGACCGGGGAGCTGTTTTTT. Translating it yields CASGGDRGTGELFF.

The chain employs TRBV27 and TRBJ1-1; weak D call: TRBD1 (5 bases). Trimming took off 0 bases at V and 1 base at J, with 15 bases between the two ends. Germline V gene sequence: CDR1 MNHEY, CDR2 SMNVEV (reference sequence). CDR3 size: 17 residues. Here the CDR3 reads CASSLSGPGKGNTEAFF. In DNA form, the CDR3 reads TGTGCCAGCAGTTTATCCGGTCCAGGGAAGGGGAACACTGAAGCTTTCTTT.

J is TRBJ1-2 and V is TRBV2; no definite D call. The CDR3 has 13 residues. Germline CDR1 and CDR2: SNHLY and FYNNEI. Deletions cut 2 bases from V and 6 bases from J, with 10 bases between. The CDR3 DNA is TGTGCCAGCAGTGAAAGACGGAGGGATGGCTACACCTTC. Translated: CASSERRRDGYTF.

CDR3 in amino acids: CASSFSQGLGEQYF. The CDR3, as DNA: TGTGCCAGCAGCTTTAGTCAGGGTCTCGGCGAGCAGTACTTC. The V and J genes are TRBV7-2 and TRBJ2-7, with D tentatively TRBD1 (5 bases). The CDR3 is 14 amino acids. The V end lost 3 bases, the J end lost 6 bases, and 15 bases lay between the germline ends. CDR1 is SGHTA and CDR2 is FQGNSA in the germline V gene. The entire variable domain, with the rest obtained from reference TRBV7-2 and TRBJ2-7, is as follows: GAGVSQSPSNKVTEKGKDVELRCDPISGHTALYWYRQSLGQGLEFLIYFQGNSAPDKSGLPSDRFSAERTGGSVSTLTIQRTQQEDSAVYLCASSFSQGLGEQYFGPGTRLTVT.

The chain uses TRBV13 and TRBJ2-3; D is unresolved. Germline values: CDR1 PRHDT, CDR2 FYEKMQ (reference sequence). The V gene lost 8 bases and the J gene lost 2 bases, with 5 bases spanning the gap. This CDR3 is built from 11 residues. The CDR3 here is CASSYTDTQYF. As DNA, the CDR3 is TGTGCCAGCTCTTACACAGATACGCAGTATTTT. Supplemented by reference TRBV13 and TRBJ2-3, the full variable domain reads AAGVIQSPRHLIKEKRETATLKCYPIPRHDTVYWYQQGPGQDPQFLISFYEKMQSDKGSIPDRFSAQQFSDYHSELNMSSLELGDSALYFCASSYTDTQYFGPGTRLTVL.

The V and J genes are TRBV7-3 and TRBJ2-2, with a possible D match to TRBD2 (5 bases). Germline CDR1 reads SGHTA; CDR2 reads FQGTGA. The V gene lost 5 bases and the J gene lost 5 bases, with 9 bases spanning the gap. The CDR3 loop spans 13 amino acids. The DNA of the CDR3 is TGTGCCAGCAGCATCCCGGGGACCGGGGAGCTGTTTTTT. The encoded protein is CASSIPGTGELFF.

V gene TRBV2 combines with J gene TRBJ2-3; 8 bases line up with TRBD2. With V trimmed by 5 bases and J by 6 bases, 4 bases remained unmatched. In germline, CDR1 is SNHLY, CDR2 FYNNEI. The CDR3 has 13 residues. The DNA for the CDR3 is TGTGCCAGCAGTTCCGGGACTAGGGATACGCAGTATTTT. This codes for CASSSGTRDTQYF.

V is TRBV29-1 and J is TRBJ2-2, with TRBD2 matching 7 bases. J lost 1 base, V lost 7 bases, and 9 bases had no gene match. The CDR3 contains 15 residues. Per the germline V gene, CDR1 is SQVTM and CDR2 is ANQGSEA. The CDR3 sequence: CSARRAGENTGELFF. The CDR3 DNA reads TGCAGCGCCCGGCGGGCGGGGGAGAACACCGGGGAGCTGTTTTTT.

This chain uses TRBV29-1 with TRBJ2-5, with a tentative D call TRBD2 (6 bases). Germline lookup yields CDR1 SQVTM and CDR2 ANQGSEA. The CDR3 extends over 15 amino acids. With 7 bases removed from V and 1 base from J, the gap between germline ends came to 19 bases. In DNA form, the CDR3 reads TGCAGCGCCCGGACCAGTTGGGGGGTCCAAGAGACCCAGTACTTC. Protein sequence: CSARTSWGVQETQYF.

J is TRBJ2-1 and V is TRBV9; TRBD2 aligns across 8 bases. The junction had 10 bases not matched to a gene; V was cut back by 0 bases and J by 8 bases. The CDR3 loop spans 16 amino acids. Germline assignment: CDR1 SGDLS and CDR2 YYNGEE. CDR3 sequence reads: CASSVVQRGIRDEQFF. DNA for the CDR3: TGTGCCAGCAGCGTAGTTCAGCGGGGGATACGGGATGAGCAGTTCTTC.

The chain combines TRBV4-1 with TRBJ2-2, with D perhaps TRBD2 (6 bases). CDR1 MGHRA and CDR2 YSYEKL come from the germline V gene. The CDR3 extends over 16 amino acids. V was cut by 0 bases and J by 8 bases, with 16 bases left in between. CDR3 loop: CASSQDGGMPRGELFF. CDR3 coding DNA: TGCGCCAGCAGCCAAGATGGAGGGATGCCGAGGGGGGAGCTGTTTTTT.

CDR3 sequence: CAWIAATDTQYF. The CDR3, as DNA: TGTGCCTGGATTGCGGCCACAGATACGCAGTATTTT. V gene TRBV30 combines with J gene TRBJ2-3; no clear D gene. Between the trimmed V and J ends, which lost 4 bases and 2 bases, there was a span of 7 bases. CDR3 length: 12 amino acids. The germline V gene encodes CDR1 GTSNPN and CDR2 SVGIG (reference sequence).

This chain connects TRBV4-3 to TRBJ2-1, with 7 bases identical to TRBD1. The CDR3 has 18 residues. Trimming at V came to 1 base and at J to 5 bases, leaving 14 bases not matched to a gene. CDR1 is LGHNA, CDR2 YSLEER, per germline. The CDR3 DNA follows: TGCGCCAGCAGCCAAGTAGGGGTTGAACAGGGGCTGGACAATGAGCAGTTCTTC. Its protein product is CASSQVGVEQGLDNEQFF.

The rearrangement joins TRBV5-5 to TRBJ2-3; D may be TRBD2 (5 bases). The V end lost 4 bases, the J end lost 5 bases, and 20 bases lay between the germline ends. The V gene's germline CDR1 is SGHKS and CDR2 YYEKEE (reference sequence). The CDR3 is made up of 16 amino acids. CDR3 in DNA: TGTGCCAGCAGCCGAAGACTTACCCGACGGGAAGATACGCAGTATTTT. Protein sequence: CASSRRLTRREDTQYF.

The chain is built from TRBV30 and TRBJ2-7; perhaps TRBD2 as D (6 bases). Germline V lookup: CDR1 GTSNPN, CDR2 SVGIG (reference sequence). The CDR3 covers 14 residues. Trimming left V 0 bases short and J 0 bases short, with 9 bases between. The CDR3 is CAWSVGGSSYEQYF. The CDR3 nucleotides read TGTGCCTGGAGTGTTGGGGGGAGCTCCTACGAGCAGTACTTC.

The chain employs TRBV4-3 and TRBJ2-3, with a weak D call TRBD1 (6 bases). Germline V gene sequence: CDR1 LGHNA, CDR2 YSLEER. The V gene lost 0 bases and the J gene lost 5 bases, with 12 bases spanning the gap. The CDR3 runs to 15 residues. The CDR3: CASSQEGAAGDTQYF. As DNA, the CDR3 is TGCGCCAGCAGCCAAGAGGGGGCGGCAGGAGATACGCAGTATTTT.

This chain links TRBV7-6 with TRBJ2-3; 13 nucleotides match TRBD2. This CDR3 region has 17 residues. Germline V CDR1 and CDR2: SGHVS, FNYEAQ. V was clipped by 5 bases and J by 2 bases; unmatched bases: 7. For the CDR3, the DNA is TGTGCCAGCAGCCCTCGGACTAGCGGGGGACCCACAGATACGCAGTATTTT. Protein sequence: CASSPRTSGGPTDTQYF. Combining the CDR3 with reference TRBV7-6 and TRBJ2-3 gives the whole variable domain GAGVSQSPRYKVTKRGQDVALRCDPISGHVSLYWYRQALGQGPEFLTYFNYEAQQDKSGLPNDRFSAERPEGSISTLTIQRTEQRDSAMYRCASSPRTSGGPTDTQYFGPGTRLTVL.

CDR3 loop: CASSILRGEQYF. In nucleotides, the CDR3 is TGTGCCAGCAGTATCCTTAGAGGCGAGCAGTACTTC. This chain joins TRBV27 and TRBJ2-7, with no clear D. The CDR3 sequence is 12 residues long. V gave up 5 bases and J gave up 6 bases, with 11 bases separating them. Germline V gene data show CDR1 as MNHEY and CDR2 as SMNVEV (reference sequence).

The rearrangement links TRBV4-1 to TRBJ2-7; the D gene is possibly TRBD1 (6 bases). V lost 5 bases, J lost 4 bases, and 15 bases lay in between. From germline, CDR1 is MGHRA and CDR2 YSYEKL. CDR3 length: 14 residues. CDR3 sequence reads: CASSKPGERYEQYF. CDR3 bases: TGCGCCAGCAGCAAACCAGGGGAGCGGTACGAGCAGTACTTC.